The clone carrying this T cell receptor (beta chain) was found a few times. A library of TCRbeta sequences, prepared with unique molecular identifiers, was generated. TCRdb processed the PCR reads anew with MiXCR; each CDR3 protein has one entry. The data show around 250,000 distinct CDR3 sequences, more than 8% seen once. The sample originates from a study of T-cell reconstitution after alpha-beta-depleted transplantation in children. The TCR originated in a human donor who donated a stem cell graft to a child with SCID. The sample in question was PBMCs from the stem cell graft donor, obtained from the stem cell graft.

CDR3: CASSSAGSVDTQYF. CDR3 DNA: TGTGCCAGCAGTTCAGCGGGGAGCGTGGATACGCAGTATTTT. The rearrangement joins TRBV12-3 or TRBV12-4 to TRBJ2-3, with 7 bases that match TRBD2. This CDR3 has 14 amino acids. The V gene end was trimmed by 4 bases and the J gene end by 6 bases; junction bases not matched to a gene: 7.